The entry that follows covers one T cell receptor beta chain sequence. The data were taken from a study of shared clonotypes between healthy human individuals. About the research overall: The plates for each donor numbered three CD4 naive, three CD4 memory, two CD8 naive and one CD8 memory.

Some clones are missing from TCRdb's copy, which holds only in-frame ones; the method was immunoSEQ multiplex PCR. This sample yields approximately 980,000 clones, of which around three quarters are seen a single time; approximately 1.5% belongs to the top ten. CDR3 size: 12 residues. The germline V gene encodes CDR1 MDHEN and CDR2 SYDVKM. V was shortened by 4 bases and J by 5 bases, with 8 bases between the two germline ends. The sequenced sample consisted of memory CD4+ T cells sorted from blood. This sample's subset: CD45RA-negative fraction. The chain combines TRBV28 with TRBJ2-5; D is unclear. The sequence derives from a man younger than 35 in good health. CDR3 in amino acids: CASSSVLETQYF. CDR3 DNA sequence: TGTGCCAGCAGTTCCGTATTGGAGACCCAGTACTTC.